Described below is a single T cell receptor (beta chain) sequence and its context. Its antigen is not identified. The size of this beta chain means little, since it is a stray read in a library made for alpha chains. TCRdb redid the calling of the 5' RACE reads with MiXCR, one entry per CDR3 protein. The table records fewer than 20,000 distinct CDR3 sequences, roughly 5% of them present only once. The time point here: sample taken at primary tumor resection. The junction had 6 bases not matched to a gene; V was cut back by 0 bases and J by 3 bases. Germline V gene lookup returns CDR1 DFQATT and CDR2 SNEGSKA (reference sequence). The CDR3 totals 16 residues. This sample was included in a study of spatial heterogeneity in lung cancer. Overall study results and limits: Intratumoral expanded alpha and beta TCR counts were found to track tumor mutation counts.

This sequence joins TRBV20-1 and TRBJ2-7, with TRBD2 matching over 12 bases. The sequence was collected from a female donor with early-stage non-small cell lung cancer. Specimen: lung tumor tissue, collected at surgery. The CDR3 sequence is CSARDSASGRDYEQYF. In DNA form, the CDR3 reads TGCAGTGCTAGAGATTCGGCTAGCGGGAGGGACTACGAGCAGTACTTC.